This T cell receptor beta chain stems from a study of beta chain features in type 1 diabetes. The authors obtained over 98% purity in all sorted populations. Germline V CDR1 and CDR2: MNHNY, SVGAGI (reference sequence). Deletions cut 5 bases from V and 1 base from J, with 6 bases between. The CDR3 has 12 amino acids. Expressed TCRB transcripts were sequenced, since all the RNA that had been isolated was reverse transcribed. Produced via immunoSEQ multiplex PCR; TCRdb's table is partial and in-frame only. In the table there are under 800,000 clones, roughly a sixth of which are singletons. This clone was counted a few times.

V gene TRBV6-6 combines with J gene TRBJ2-7, with TRBD1 as a possible D gene (6 bases). The origin of this receptor is a man aged 18 to 30 in good health. Sequencing was performed on naive CD4+ T cells from blood. DNA for the CDR3: TGTGCCAGCAGTGGACAGTCCTACGAGCAGTACTTC. Translation: CASSGQSYEQYF.